These T cell receptor beta chains were read from a single sample in a study of T cells in Graves' hyperthyroidism and ophthalmopathy. TCRdb independently ran MiXCR on the multiplex PCR reads; one entry per CDR3 protein. The data show approximately 490,000 distinct CDR3 sequences, about 22% seen once. The material sequenced was blood. The receptors shown here come from a woman aged 70-85 years with Graves' ophthalmopathy. Both conserved end residues are part of each CDR3. Fields, in order: CDR3 length, D gene, V gene, J gene, CDR3 protein. A D gene is named only where the DNA matches it firmly.

CDR3 length: 16
D gene: NA
V gene: TRBV2
J gene: TRBJ2-5
CDR3 protein: CASSEAASTGGETQYF

CDR3 length: 16
D gene: TRBD2
V gene: TRBV12-3/TRBV12-4
J gene: TRBJ2-1
CDR3 protein: CASSQERDYPYNEQFF

CDR3 length: 16
D gene: NA
V gene: TRBV9
J gene: TRBJ2-5
CDR3 protein: CASSAGPGGGWETQYF

CDR3 length: 11
D gene: NA
V gene: TRBV28
J gene: TRBJ2-1
CDR3 protein: CASTGNNEQFF

CDR3 length: 15
D gene: NA
V gene: TRBV19
J gene: TRBJ1-5
CDR3 protein: CASIGPTNSNQPQHF

CDR3 length: 16
D gene: TRBD2
V gene: TRBV12-3/TRBV12-4
J gene: TRBJ2-7
CDR3 protein: CASSLGVGLAGYEQYF

CDR3 length: 13
D gene: NA
V gene: TRBV12-3/TRBV12-4
J gene: TRBJ2-7
CDR3 protein: CASSFYSGYEQYF

CDR3 length: 19
D gene: TRBD2
V gene: TRBV6-5
J gene: TRBJ2-5
CDR3 protein: CASSYPLAGGVGTRETQYF

CDR3 length: 12
D gene: NA
V gene: TRBV6-9
J gene: TRBJ2-7
CDR3 protein: CASSYAVYEQYF

CDR3 length: 15
D gene: TRBD2
V gene: TRBV7-3
J gene: TRBJ2-1
CDR3 protein: CASSPVGGYYNEQFF

CDR3 length: 15
D gene: NA
V gene: TRBV7-2
J gene: TRBJ2-7
CDR3 protein: CASSLVGQGINEQYF

CDR3 length: 15
D gene: NA
V gene: TRBV11-2
J gene: TRBJ1-1
CDR3 protein: CASSLVGGAGTEAFF

CDR3 length: 12
D gene: NA
V gene: TRBV6-2/TRBV6-3
J gene: TRBJ2-5
CDR3 protein: CASSYLQETQYF

CDR3 length: 15
D gene: TRBD1
V gene: TRBV10-2
J gene: TRBJ1-4
CDR3 protein: CASSESGQGAMKLFF

CDR3 length: 16
D gene: NA
V gene: TRBV20-1
J gene: TRBJ1-1
CDR3 protein: CSASTGPLGMNTEAFF

CDR3 length: 11
D gene: NA
V gene: TRBV30
J gene: TRBJ2-7
CDR3 protein: CAWGGSHEQYF

CDR3 length: 15
D gene: TRBD2
V gene: TRBV20-1
J gene: TRBJ2-1
CDR3 protein: CSARRVAGGFNEQFF